These 8 T cell receptor beta chains were sequenced from one sample in a study of blood T cell repertoires in COVID-19. Repertoires were generated with immunoSEQ multiplex PCR, while TCRdb's copy carries only in-frame clones and drops some. The data show fewer than 450,000 clones, with about 90% seen just once and 7.3% held by the top ten. Sequencing input: peripheral blood. Every receptor here comes from a woman in her 70s with COVID-19, enrolled during active disease.

The chain uses TRBV6-6 and TRBJ2-3; no reliable D call. The CDR3 totals 14 residues. CDR1 and CDR2 from the germline V gene are MNHNY and SVGAGI (reference sequence). Trimming shortened V by 0 bases and J by 8 bases, and 12 bases separated the two germline ends. CDR3 DNA: TGTGCCAGCAGTTACTCTGCAGGTCTGGGTACGCAGTATTTT. Translating gives CASSYSAGLGTQYF.

The chain uses TRBV28 and TRBJ1-3; TRBD1 is a possible D gene (6 bases). Germline values: CDR1 MDHEN, CDR2 SYDVKM. The CDR3 spans 15 residues. Trimming took off 8 bases at V and 0 bases at J, with 14 bases between the two ends. CDR3 DNA: TGTGCCAGCGGAAACAGGGTCCGCTCTGGAAACACCATATATTTT. This translates into CASGNRVRSGNTIYF.

The chain uses TRBV3-1 (or the pseudogene TRBV3-2) and TRBJ2-7, with D perhaps TRBD2 (5 bases). The CDR3 has 15 residues. Trimming cost V 3 bases and J 5 bases, with 17 bases left between them. In germline, CDR1 is LGHDT, CDR2 YNNKEL (reference sequence). The CDR3 reads CASSHLTSPRDEQYF. In nucleotides, the CDR3 is TGTGCCAGCAGCCACCTCACGTCACCGCGGGACGAGCAGTACTTC.

This clone occurred a few times. Other nucleotide sequences in the sample specify the same CDR3. The chain links TRBV18 to TRBJ1-1, with a possible D match to TRBD1 (6 bases). This CDR3 contains 14 residues. V was pared by 3 bases and J by 0 bases, with 8 bases between. From germline, CDR1 is KGHSH and CDR2 LQKENI. The CDR3 loop reads CASSPQGMNTEAFF. The CDR3 region has the DNA TGTGCCAGCTCACCCCAGGGGATGAACACTGAAGCTTTCTTT.

This chain links TRBV3-1 (or the pseudogene TRBV3-2) with TRBJ2-5, with D possibly TRBD1 on 6 matching bases. This CDR3 spans 15 amino acids. Looked up from germline, CDR1 is LGHDT and CDR2 is YNNKEL (reference sequence). V lost 3 bases to trimming and J lost 1 base, with 12 bases between them. The CDR3 spells CASSHSRTAQETQYF. The CDR3 region has the DNA TGTGCCAGCAGCCACTCCCGGACAGCCCAAGAGACCCAGTACTTC.

This clone was counted only a few times. The chain carries TRBV7-2 and TRBJ1-4, with D tentatively TRBD1 (6 bases). Germline CDR1 reads SGHTA; CDR2 reads FQGNSA. V was pared by 8 bases and J by 5 bases, with 12 bases between. The CDR3 spans 13 residues. For the CDR3, the DNA is TGTGCCAGCGGGAGCAGGGGCAATGAAAAACTGTTTTTT. Amino acid sequence: CASGSRGNEKLFF.

The chain has TRBV19 and TRBJ2-3; tentative D call: TRBD2 (6 bases). V dropped 4 bases and J dropped 2 bases, with 16 bases sitting between them. CDR1 and CDR2 (germline): LNHDA, SQIVND (reference sequence). This CDR3 comprises 16 residues. CDR3 region: CASSTTGGPHTDTQYF. The CDR3 DNA is TGTGCCAGTAGTACCACCGGGGGACCGCACACAGATACGCAGTATTTT.

The chain has TRBV2 and TRBJ2-5; maybe TRBD1 (7 bases). CDR1 SNHLY and CDR2 FYNNEI come from the germline V gene. This CDR3 is built from 13 residues. V was clipped by 3 bases and J by 5 bases, with 10 bases between them. The CDR3 here is CASSDRGAETQYF. The CDR3 DNA follows: TGTGCCAGCAGTGACAGGGGGGCGGAGACCCAGTACTTC.